There are a few counts of the clone carrying this TCR beta chain. Its target is not known. The second PCR ran roughly 6 to 11 cycles with a sample-barcoded 5' primer and J-beta primers. A template-switch adaptor containing 12 random nucleotides labeled each cDNA molecule. MiXCR, run by TCRdb on the 5' RACE reads, gives a single entry per CDR3 protein. The sample includes 1,500,000 or so distinct CDR3 sequences, 35% to 45% of them seen just once. V was shortened by 0 bases and J by 2 bases, with 7 bases between the two germline ends. CDR3 length: 14 amino acids. CDR1 and CDR2 (germline): SGDLS, YYNGEE. The data were obtained in a study of blood T cells in healthy people across ages. General study points: The percentage of naive T cells correlated strongly with TCR beta diversity. The study regarded diversity estimates from one million T cells as underestimates.

Healthy Caucasian individuals from Russia aged about 6 to 90 were enrolled as donors. The source is a woman between 18 and 29 years old in good health. Sequencing used blood. The rearrangement links TRBV9 to TRBJ2-3; no reliable D call. The CDR3 bases are TGTGCCAGCAGCGTAGGCGTTACCACAGATACGCAGTATTTT. Translation: CASSVGVTTDTQYF.